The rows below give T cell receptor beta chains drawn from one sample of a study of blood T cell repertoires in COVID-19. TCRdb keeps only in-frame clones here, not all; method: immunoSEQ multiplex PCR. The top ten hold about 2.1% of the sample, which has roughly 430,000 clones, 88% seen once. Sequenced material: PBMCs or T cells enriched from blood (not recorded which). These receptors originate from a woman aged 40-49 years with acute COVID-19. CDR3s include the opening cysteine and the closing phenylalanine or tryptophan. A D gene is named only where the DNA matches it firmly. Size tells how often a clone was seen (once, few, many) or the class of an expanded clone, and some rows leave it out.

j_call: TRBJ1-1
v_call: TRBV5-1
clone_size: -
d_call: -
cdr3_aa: CASRATGRDTEAFF
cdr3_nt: TGCGCCAGCAGGGCTACAGGGAGAGACACTGAAGCTTTCTTT

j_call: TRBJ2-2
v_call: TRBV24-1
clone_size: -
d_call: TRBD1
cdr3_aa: CATSAGTGLNTGELFF
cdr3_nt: TGTGCCACCAGTGCGGGGACAGGGCTAAACACCGGGGAGCTGTTTTTT

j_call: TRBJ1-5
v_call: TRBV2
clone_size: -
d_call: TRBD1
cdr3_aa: CASRTGPEYQPQHF
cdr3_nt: TGTGCCAGCAGGACAGGGCCCGAATATCAGCCCCAGCATTTT

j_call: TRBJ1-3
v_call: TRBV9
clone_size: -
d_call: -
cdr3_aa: CASSVNGGGHSGNTIYF
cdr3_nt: TGTGCCAGCAGCGTAAATGGCGGGGGCCACTCTGGAAACACCATATATTTT

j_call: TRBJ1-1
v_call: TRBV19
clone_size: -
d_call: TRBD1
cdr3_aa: CASRLGPGTGSTEAFF
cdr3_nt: TGTGCCAGTAGGTTGGGGCCCGGGACAGGGTCCACTGAAGCTTTCTTT

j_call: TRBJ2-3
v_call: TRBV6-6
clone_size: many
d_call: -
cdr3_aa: CASSNGGVLGTDTQYF
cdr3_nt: TGTGCCAGCAGTAACGGAGGGGTATTGGGTACAGATACGCAGTATTTT

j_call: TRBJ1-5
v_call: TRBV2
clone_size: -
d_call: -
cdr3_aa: CASSEERDQPQHF
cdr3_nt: TGTGCCAGCAGTGAAGAACGGGATCAGCCCCAGCATTTT

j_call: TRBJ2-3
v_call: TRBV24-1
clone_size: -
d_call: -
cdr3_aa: CATSDFNSDTQYF
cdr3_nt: TGTGCCACCAGTGATTTTAACTCAGATACGCAGTATTTT

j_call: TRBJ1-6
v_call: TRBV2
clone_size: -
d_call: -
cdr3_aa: CASRGNRDSPLHF
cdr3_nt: TGTGCCAGCAGAGGAAACAGGGATTCACCCCTCCACTTT

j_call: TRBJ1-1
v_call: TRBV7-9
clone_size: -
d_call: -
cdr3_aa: CASRLGPPGGRVTEAFF
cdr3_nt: TGTGCCAGCAGGCTAGGGCCTCCGGGAGGGAGAGTCACTGAAGCTTTCTTT

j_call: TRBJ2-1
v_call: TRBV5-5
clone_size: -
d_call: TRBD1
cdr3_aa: CASSFRDRVGDEQFF
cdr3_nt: TGTGCCAGCAGCTTTCGGGACAGGGTAGGTGATGAGCAGTTCTTC

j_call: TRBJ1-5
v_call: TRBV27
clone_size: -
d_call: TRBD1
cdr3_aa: CASRRTGVRNQPQHF
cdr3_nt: TGTGCCAGCAGACGGACAGGGGTTCGCAATCAGCCCCAGCATTTT

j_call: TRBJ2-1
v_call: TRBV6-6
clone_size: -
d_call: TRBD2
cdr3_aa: CASRRAGDNEQFF
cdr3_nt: TGTGCCAGCAGACGAGCGGGGGACAATGAGCAGTTCTTC

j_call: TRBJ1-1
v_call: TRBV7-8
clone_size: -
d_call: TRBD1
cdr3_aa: CASSYPGTGGTEAFF
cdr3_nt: TGTGCCAGCAGCTACCCCGGGACAGGGGGCACTGAAGCTTTCTTT

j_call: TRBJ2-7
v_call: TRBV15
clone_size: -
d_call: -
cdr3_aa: CATADILSYEQYF
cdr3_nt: TGTGCCACCGCGGACATCCTCTCCTACGAGCAGTACTTC

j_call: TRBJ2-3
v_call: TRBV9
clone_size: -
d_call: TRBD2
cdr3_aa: CASSAYSGGDADTQYF
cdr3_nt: TGTGCCAGCAGCGCCTATAGCGGGGGGGATGCAGATACGCAGTATTTT

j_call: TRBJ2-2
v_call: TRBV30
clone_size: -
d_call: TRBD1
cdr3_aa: CAWSFGQGITGELFF
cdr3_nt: TGTGCCTGGAGCTTCGGACAGGGGATTACCGGGGAGCTGTTTTTT

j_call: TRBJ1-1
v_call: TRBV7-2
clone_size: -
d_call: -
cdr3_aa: CASSLNTGNTEAFF
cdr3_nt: TGTGCCAGCAGCTTAAATACAGGGAACACTGAAGCTTTCTTT

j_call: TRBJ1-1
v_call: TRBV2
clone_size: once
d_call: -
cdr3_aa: CASRVQGPLNTEAFF
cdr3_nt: TGTGCCAGCAGAGTACAGGGCCCTTTGAACACTGAAGCTTTCTTT

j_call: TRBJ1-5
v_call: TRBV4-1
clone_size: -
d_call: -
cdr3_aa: CASSQEVQADQPQHF
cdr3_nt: TGCGCCAGCAGCCAAGAAGTTCAGGCCGATCAGCCCCAGCATTTT

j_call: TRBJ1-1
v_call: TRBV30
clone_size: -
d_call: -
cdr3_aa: CAWSPLGSTEAFF
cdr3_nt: TGTGCCTGGAGCCCGTTAGGGAGCACTGAAGCTTTCTTT

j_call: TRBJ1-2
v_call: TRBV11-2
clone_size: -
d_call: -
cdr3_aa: CASSLVPDSQSGYTF
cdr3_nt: TGTGCCAGCAGCTTAGTTCCCGACAGCCAGTCCGGCTACACCTTC

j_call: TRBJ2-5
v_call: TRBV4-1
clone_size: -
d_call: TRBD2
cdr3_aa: CASSHEVSGGAPETQYF
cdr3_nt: TGCGCCAGCAGCCATGAAGTTAGCGGGGGGGCGCCAGAGACCCAGTACTTC

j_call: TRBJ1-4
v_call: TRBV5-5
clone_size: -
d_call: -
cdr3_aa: CASSVTGLGTEKLFF
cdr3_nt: TGTGCCAGCAGCGTGACAGGTTTGGGCACTGAAAAACTGTTTTTT

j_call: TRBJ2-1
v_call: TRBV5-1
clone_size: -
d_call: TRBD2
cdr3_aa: CASRPDGTSWNEQFF
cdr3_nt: TGCGCCAGCAGGCCCGACGGGACTAGTTGGAATGAGCAGTTCTTC

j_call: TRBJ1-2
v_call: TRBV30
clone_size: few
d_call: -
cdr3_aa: CAWSVLGRRAF
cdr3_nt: TGTGCCTGGAGTGTACTCGGGAGGAGGGCCTTC

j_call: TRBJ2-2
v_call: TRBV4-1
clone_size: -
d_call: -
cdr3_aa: CASSPPGRQGNTGELFF
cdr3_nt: TGCGCCAGCAGCCCCCCAGGGCGTCAGGGGAACACCGGGGAGCTGTTTTTT

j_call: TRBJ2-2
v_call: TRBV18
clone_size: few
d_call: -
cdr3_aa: CASSQDSTNTGELFF
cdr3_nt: TGTGCCAGCTCACAGGACAGTACGAACACCGGGGAGCTGTTTTTT

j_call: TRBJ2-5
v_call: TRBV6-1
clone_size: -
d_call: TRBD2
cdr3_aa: CASSEGLAGGETQYF
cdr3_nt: TGTGCCAGCAGTGAAGGACTAGCGGGGGGGGAGACCCAGTACTTC

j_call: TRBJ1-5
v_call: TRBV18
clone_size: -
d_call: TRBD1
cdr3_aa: CASSPTGAGNSNQPQHF
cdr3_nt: TGTGCCAGCTCACCTACAGGGGCGGGTAATAGCAATCAGCCCCAGCATTTT

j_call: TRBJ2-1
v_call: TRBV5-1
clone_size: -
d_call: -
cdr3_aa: CASSLWGPQTYNEQFF
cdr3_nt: TGCGCCAGCAGCTTGTGGGGGCCCCAGACCTACAATGAGCAGTTCTTC

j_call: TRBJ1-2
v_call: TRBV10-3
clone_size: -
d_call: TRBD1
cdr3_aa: CAISEDYRGGYTF
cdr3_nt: TGTGCCATCAGTGAGGATTACAGGGGCGGCTACACCTTC

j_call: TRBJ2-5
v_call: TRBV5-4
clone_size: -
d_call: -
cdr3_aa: CASSRTGQETQYF
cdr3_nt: TGTGCCAGCAGCAGGACGGGACAAGAGACCCAGTACTTC

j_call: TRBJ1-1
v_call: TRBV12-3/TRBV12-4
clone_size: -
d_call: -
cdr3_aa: CASSLDGGTEAFF
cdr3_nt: TGTGCCAGCAGTTTAGACGGGGGCACTGAAGCTTTCTTT

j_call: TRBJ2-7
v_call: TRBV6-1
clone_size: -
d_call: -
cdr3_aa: CASSEPGSRTYEQYF
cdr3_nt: TGTGCCAGCAGTGAGCCGGGATCCCGAACCTACGAGCAGTACTTC

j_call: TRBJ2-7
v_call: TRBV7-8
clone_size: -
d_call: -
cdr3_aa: CASSSGGALYEQYF
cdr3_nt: TGTGCCAGCAGCTCTGGGGGGGCATTATACGAGCAGTACTTC

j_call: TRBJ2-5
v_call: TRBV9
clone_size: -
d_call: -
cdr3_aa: CASSADKARETQYF
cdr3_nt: TGTGCCAGCAGCGCGGACAAAGCTAGAGAGACCCAGTACTTC

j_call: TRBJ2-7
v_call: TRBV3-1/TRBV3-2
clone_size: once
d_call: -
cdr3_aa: CASSQYLYEQYF
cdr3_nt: TGTGCCAGCAGCCAATATCTCTACGAGCAGTACTTC

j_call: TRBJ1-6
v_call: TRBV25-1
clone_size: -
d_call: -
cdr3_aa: CASSNPGFPLHF
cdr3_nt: TGTGCCAGCAGTAACCCAGGGTTCCCCCTCCACTTT

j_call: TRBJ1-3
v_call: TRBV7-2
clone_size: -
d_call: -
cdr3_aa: CASSLDGRVFSPGNTIYF
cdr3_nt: TGTGCCAGCAGCTTAGATGGCAGGGTTTTTTCCCCTGGAAACACCATATATTTT

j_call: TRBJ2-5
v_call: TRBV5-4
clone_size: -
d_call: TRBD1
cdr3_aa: CASSATGALQETQYF
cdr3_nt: TGTGCCAGCAGCGCGACAGGGGCCCTCCAAGAGACCCAGTACTTC

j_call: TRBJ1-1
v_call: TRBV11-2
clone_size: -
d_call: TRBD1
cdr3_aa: CASSLANRGNTEAFF
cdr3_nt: TGTGCCAGCAGCTTAGCTAACAGGGGGAACACTGAAGCTTTCTTT

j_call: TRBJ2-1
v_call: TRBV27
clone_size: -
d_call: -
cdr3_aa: CASSLLGGSDEQFF
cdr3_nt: TGTGCCAGCAGTTTATTGGGGGGATCGGATGAGCAGTTCTTC

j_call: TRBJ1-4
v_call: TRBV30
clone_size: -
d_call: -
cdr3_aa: CAWSQGGSTNEKLFF
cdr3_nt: TGTGCCTGGAGCCAGGGTGGGTCCACTAATGAAAAACTGTTTTTT

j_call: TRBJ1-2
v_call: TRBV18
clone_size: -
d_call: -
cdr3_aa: CASSPLPQGGTYGYTF
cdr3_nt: TGTGCCAGCTCACCACTTCCCCAAGGAGGGACGTATGGCTACACCTTC

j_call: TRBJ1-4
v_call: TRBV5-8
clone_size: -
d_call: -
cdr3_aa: CASSTTAVTNEKLFF
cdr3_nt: TGTGCCAGCAGCACAACAGCGGTAACTAATGAAAAACTGTTTTTT

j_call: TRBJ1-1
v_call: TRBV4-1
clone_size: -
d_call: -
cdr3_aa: CASSEDTLRTEAFF
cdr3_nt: TGCGCCAGCAGCGAAGACACCCTGAGGACTGAAGCTTTCTTT

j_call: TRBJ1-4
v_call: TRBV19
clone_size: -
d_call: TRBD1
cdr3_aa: CASSLVQGAGEKLFF
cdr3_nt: TGTGCCAGTAGTCTCGTCCAGGGGGCAGGTGAAAAACTGTTTTTT

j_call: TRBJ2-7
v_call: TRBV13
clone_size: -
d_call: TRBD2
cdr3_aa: CASSPLGRLAGGRYEQYF
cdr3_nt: TGTGCCAGCAGCCCCCTGGGGCGGCTAGCGGGGGGGAGGTACGAGCAGTACTTC